Listed here are 24 T cell receptor beta chains from one sample, sequenced in a study of technical replicates of blood from a handful of donors. Produced via immunoSEQ multiplex PCR; TCRdb's table is partial and in-frame only. The profile shows nearly 80,000 clones, 92% of them singletons. Sequences were obtained from T cells isolated from PBMCs. The receptors were sampled from a human donor in good health.

This clone was recorded only once. The genes are TRBV6-5 and TRBJ1-1, with no clear D. The CDR3 runs to 13 residues. CDR1 and CDR2 from the germline V gene are MNHEY and SVGAGI. The V end lost 5 bases, the J end lost 5 bases, and 12 bases lay between the germline ends. CDR3 coding DNA: TGTGCCAGCAGTCCCGGGGTGTTAACTGAAGCTTTCTTT. This translates into CASSPGVLTEAFF.

The V and J genes are TRBV30 and TRBJ2-7; D is perhaps TRBD2 (9 bases). The CDR3 runs 15 residues. V lost 4 bases and J lost 5, with 21 bases in between. Germline V CDR1 and CDR2: GTSNPN, SVGIG (reference sequence). The CDR3 reads CAWTRGLAGRNEQYF. DNA for the CDR3: TGTGCCTGGACCAGGGGGCTAGCGGGACGAAACGAGCAGTACTTC.

V is TRBV2 and J is TRBJ1-1; no clear D. Germline lookup yields CDR1 SNHLY and CDR2 FYNNEI. The CDR3 has 12 amino acids. Trimming shortened V by 4 bases and J by 4 bases, and 7 bases separated the two germline ends. CDR3 DNA: TGTGCCAGCAGTGTGAGCTTCACTGAAGCTTTCTTT. Its protein is CASSVSFTEAFF.

The chain employs TRBV19 and TRBJ1-2; D remains unclear. The CDR3 extends over 12 amino acids. Germline CDR1 reads LNHDA; CDR2 reads SQIVND (reference sequence). With 5 bases removed from V and 2 bases from J, the gap between germline ends came to 6 bases. CDR3 nucleotides: TGTGCCAGTAGTTACAGCAACTATGGCTACACCTTC. Translating it yields CASSYSNYGYTF.

J is TRBJ2-7 and V is TRBV9; 9 bases match TRBD1. This CDR3 contains 14 residues. V lost 4 bases and J lost 4; bases outside the gene matches: 6. Per germline, CDR1 SGDLS and CDR2 YYNGEE. The CDR3 nucleotides are TGTGCCAGCAGCTCCAGACAGGGGGTATACGAGCAGTACTTC. As protein: CASSSRQGVYEQYF.

This clone was recorded once. This chain joins TRBV9 and TRBJ1-1; weak D call: TRBD1 (6 bases). V was cut by 2 bases and J by 0 bases, with 8 bases left in between. The germline gives CDR1 SGDLS, CDR2 YYNGEE. CDR3 size: 14 residues. CDR3 DNA: TGTGCCAGCAGCGTCGGGGACATGAACACTGAAGCTTTCTTT. Amino acids: CASSVGDMNTEAFF.

This rearrangement joins TRBV14 to TRBJ1-1, with TRBD1 matching over 10 bases. This CDR3 spans 15 amino acids. From germline, CDR1 is SGHDN and CDR2 FVKESK. V trimming: 8 bases; J trimming: 5 bases; junction bases outside the gene matches: 11. The CDR3 DNA is TGTGCCAGCGCTCTCTCGACAGGGGGCCAAACTGAAGCTTTCTTT. Its translation: CASALSTGGQTEAFF.

The rearrangement uses TRBV11-2 and TRBJ2-5; TRBD2 is a possible D gene (6 bases). The germline V gene has CDR1 SGHAT and CDR2 FQNNGV. V dropped 8 bases and J dropped 5 bases, with 18 bases sitting between them. The CDR3 totals 14 residues. CDR3 protein: CASLAKGGWETQYF. The CDR3, as DNA: TGTGCCAGCCTAGCGAAGGGTGGATGGGAGACCCAGTACTTC.

This chain joins TRBV7-3 and TRBJ2-3, with 8 bases that match TRBD2. Germline V gene sequence: CDR1 SGHTA, CDR2 FQGTGA. The CDR3 covers 16 residues. The trim removed 4 bases at V and 3 bases at J, leaving 9 bases unmatched. The CDR3 DNA is TGTGCCAGCAGCTCATCTCTCGGGGGGGGGACAGATACGCAGTATTTT. It yields the protein CASSSSLGGGTDTQYF.

The rearrangement uses TRBV20-1 and TRBJ1-2, with D uncertain. The CDR3 is 10 amino acids. V lost 3 bases and J 6 bases, leaving 5 bases between the germline ends. Per germline, CDR1 DFQATT and CDR2 SNEGSKA (reference sequence). CDR3 region: CSASTDGYTF. DNA for the CDR3: TGCAGTGCTAGTACGGATGGCTACACCTTC.

This chain links TRBV30 with TRBJ2-7; the D gene is possibly TRBD1 (6 bases). Deletions cut 2 bases from V and 0 bases from J, with 17 bases between. This CDR3 spans 16 amino acids. The germline V gene has CDR1 GTSNPN and CDR2 SVGIG (reference sequence). The DNA of the CDR3 is TGTGCCTGGAGTCCAACAGGGCCCAGGAGCTCCTACGAGCAGTACTTC. It specifies CAWSPTGPRSSYEQYF.

The chain has TRBV19 and TRBJ2-5, with 11 positions matching TRBD2. Germline loops: CDR1 LNHDA, CDR2 SQIVND (reference sequence). The junction had 4 bases not matched to a gene; V was cut back by 4 bases and J by 3 bases. CDR3 length: 15 amino acids. The CDR3 coding sequence is TGTGCCAGTAGTAGGGGGACTAGCGGAGAAGAGACCCAGTACTTC. Its translation: CASSRGTSGEETQYF.

This clone was counted only a few times. The chain employs TRBV2 and TRBJ2-3; D might be TRBD2 (5 bases). Germline CDR1 is SNHLY and CDR2 is FYNNEI. The CDR3 extends over 15 amino acids. With 5 bases removed from V and 2 bases from J, the gap between germline ends came to 14 bases. CDR3 in DNA: TGTGCCAGCAGTAGGGTGGGAGTGGACACAGATACGCAGTATTTT. Translation gives CASSRVGVDTDTQYF. Supplemented by reference TRBV2 and TRBJ2-3, the full variable domain reads EPEVTQTPSHQVTQMGQEVILRCVPISNHLYFYWYRQILGQKVEFLVSFYNNEISEKSEIFDDQFSVERPDGSNFTLKIRSTKLEDSAMYFCASSRVGVDTDTQYFGPGTRLTVL.

The chain is built from TRBV6-1 and TRBJ2-5; D may be TRBD2 (6 bases). Germline-derived CDR1 and CDR2 are MNHNS and SASEGT. Deletions cut 5 bases from V and 0 bases from J, with 10 bases between. CDR3 length: 14 residues. The CDR3 DNA follows: TGTGCCAGCAGTAACGCGGGGTACCAAGAGACCCAGTACTTC. As protein: CASSNAGYQETQYF.

The table lists this clone with a few counts. The CDR3 bases are TGTGCCAGCAGTGAAGAGGGGTTCGGTCAGCCCCAGCATTTT. It codes for CASSEEGFGQPQHF. The V call is TRBV2, the J call TRBJ1-5, with a weak D call TRBD1 (5 bases). The ends were cut back, 1 base at V and 6 bases at J, with 10 bases in the middle. This CDR3 is 14 amino acids long. Germline lookup yields CDR1 SNHLY and CDR2 FYNNEI.

The chain uses TRBV23-1 and TRBJ1-2; tentatively, D is TRBD1 (5 bases). TRBV23-1 is an open reading frame, and its role is uncertain. The V gene lost 3 bases and the J gene lost 2 bases, with 16 bases spanning the gap. This CDR3 spans 16 amino acids. DNA for the CDR3: TGCGCCAGCAGTCACCCTACAGGCAAGAGGAACTATGGCTACACCTTC. It codes for CASSHPTGKRNYGYTF.

J is TRBJ1-5 and V is TRBV27; 8 bases are a match to TRBD1. This CDR3 comprises 14 residues. Germline V gives CDR1 MNHEY, CDR2 SMNVEV (reference sequence). V lost 3 bases to trimming and J lost 7 bases; unmatched junction nucleotides: 5. The CDR3 DNA is TGTGCCAGCAGTTTGCTGACAGGGGCCCAGCCCCAGCATTTT. It translates to CASSLLTGAQPQHF.

This clone was seen once. V gene TRBV5-6 combines with J gene TRBJ2-7; 8 positions agree with TRBD1. The CDR3 runs 15 residues. The germline V gene encodes CDR1 SGHDT and CDR2 YYEEEE. After removal of 3 bases from V and 2 bases from J, the junction contained 7 bases not matched to a gene. The CDR3 protein is CASSYRTGMAYEQYF. The DNA of the CDR3 is TGTGCCAGCAGCTATAGGACAGGGATGGCCTACGAGCAGTACTTC.

The rearrangement uses TRBV19 and TRBJ2-7; no clear D. V lost 1 base and J 2 bases, leaving 9 bases between the germline ends. This CDR3 contains 14 residues. In germline, CDR1 is LNHDA, CDR2 SQIVND (reference sequence). The CDR3 sequence: CASSIAALPYEQYF. DNA of the CDR3: TGTGCCAGTAGTATAGCCGCGCTCCCCTACGAGCAGTACTTC.

This chain uses TRBV30 with TRBJ1-4, with D possibly matching TRBD1 (5 bases). Trimming left V 8 bases short and J 10 bases short, with 20 bases between. Germline V gives CDR1 GTSNPN, CDR2 SVGIG (reference sequence). CDR3 length: 13 residues. The CDR3 spells CATTKGILGKLFF. The DNA of the CDR3 is TGTGCCACTACGAAGGGGATTTTGGGAAAACTGTTTTTT.

This clone was detected only once. The chain uses TRBV27 and TRBJ2-7, with a weak D call TRBD2 (6 bases). Germline assignment: CDR1 MNHEY and CDR2 SMNVEV (reference sequence). This CDR3 comprises 13 residues. The V and J ends lost 5 bases and 4 bases respectively, with 12 bases between them. CDR3 in amino acids: CASSAGTPYEQYF. CDR3 nucleotide sequence: TGTGCCAGCAGTGCCGGGACTCCGTACGAGCAGTACTTC.

This chain joins TRBV5-1 and TRBJ2-3; TRBD2 aligns across 7 bases. Germline-derived CDR1 and CDR2 are SGHRS and YFSETQ. The CDR3 covers 18 residues. The ends lost 0 bases at V and 1 base at J; junction bases unmatched: 11. The CDR3 DNA follows: TGCGCCAGCAGCTTGGAACTAGCGCTACGATCGGGCACAGATACGCAGTATTTT. Residues: CASSLELALRSGTDTQYF.

Notes on this clone: Compared with germline, one end of the junction differs, possibly owing to a read error. The chain employs TRBV7-7 and TRBJ1-5; weak D call: TRBD1 (5 bases). This CDR3 contains 13 residues. Germline CDR1 and CDR2: SSHAT and FNYEAQ (reference sequence). CDR3 amino acids: CASSHTGFQPQHF. The CDR3 DNA reads as TGTGCTAGCAGCCATACAGGTTTTCAGCCCCAGCATTTT.

This clone was counted a single time. The chain recombines TRBV28 with TRBJ2-3; 7 bases line up with TRBD2. V lost 8 bases and J lost 0; bases outside the gene matches: 5. CDR1 is MDHEN, CDR2 SYDVKM, per germline. CDR3 length: 14 residues. The CDR3 region is CASWSGASTDTQYF. The CDR3 region has the DNA TGTGCCAGCTGGAGCGGGGCAAGCACAGATACGCAGTATTTT.